The clone carrying this T cell receptor (beta chain) was seen repeatedly, ten times or more. The antigen is not known. The study excluded patients with uncontrolled infection, other autoimmune disease, pregnancy or lactation. This entry comes from a study of T cells in Graves' hyperthyroidism and ophthalmopathy. What was amplified from RNA transcripts were TCR beta CDR3 regions. The HTBI primer set served for first-round RT-PCR of the TCR CDR3. MiXCR, applied by TCRdb to the multiplex PCR reads, yields one record per CDR3 protein. The profile covers 450,000 to 700,000 distinct CDR3 sequences, with 46% appearing a single time and around 20% taken by the ten largest. V was cut by 2 bases and J by 1 base, with 8 bases left in between. Per the germline V gene, CDR1 is SEHNR and CDR2 is FQNEAQ (reference sequence). CDR3 length equals 14 residues. Whole-study results and caveats: Progression to ophthalmopathy was predicted a median of roughly 6.8 months early. Peripheral blood also featured most of the thyroid clonotypes expanded above 0.001.

The chain recombines TRBV7-9 with TRBJ2-5, with a possible D match to TRBD2 (5 bases). This TCR derives from an adult woman with Graves' disease, either hyperthyroidism or ophthalmopathy (not recorded which). The sequenced material came from peripheral blood or thyroid tissue (not recorded which). CDR3 sequence: CASSLTSGQETQYF. DNA of the CDR3: TGTGCCAGCAGCTTAACGAGCGGCCAAGAGACCCAGTACTTC. The entire variable domain, with the rest obtained from reference TRBV7-9 and TRBJ2-5, is as follows: DTGVSQNPRHKITKRGQNVTFRCDPISEHNRLYWYRQTLGQGPEFLTYFQNEAQLEKSRLLSDRFSAERPKGSFSTLEIQRTEQGDSAMYLCASSLTSGQETQYFGPGTRLLVL.